These 16 T cell receptor beta chains originate from one sample sequenced in a study of blood T cell repertoires in COVID-19. TCRdb keeps only in-frame clones here, not all; method: immunoSEQ multiplex PCR. Among a few hundred thousand clones listed, 70% to 90% were seen once. The sample comprised peripheral blood. All receptors come from a young woman with COVID-19, enrolled during active disease.

The rearrangement links TRBV6-6 to TRBJ1-2; 9 positions agree with TRBD1. Germline CDR1 MNHNY, CDR2 SVGAGI (reference sequence). Unmatched junction bases numbered 5, after V lost 5 bases and J lost 4 bases. CDR3 length: 14 residues. CDR3 in amino acids: CASSPRTGAYGYTF. DNA of the CDR3: TGTGCCAGCAGTCCAAGGACAGGGGCCTATGGCTACACCTTC.

The chain has TRBV5-6 and TRBJ1-3, with D possibly TRBD1 on 5 matching bases. The CDR3 runs 16 residues. Germline V gives CDR1 SGHDT, CDR2 YYEEEE. Trimming removed 0 bases from V and 0 bases from J, with 10 bases in between. The CDR3 protein is CASSLATGISGNTIYF. The CDR3 DNA reads as TGTGCCAGCAGCTTGGCTACAGGTATCTCTGGAAACACCATATATTTT.

V and J are TRBV7-9 and TRBJ1-3; D is unresolved. The CDR3 length is 13 residues. CDR1 is SEHNR and CDR2 is FQNEAQ in the germline V gene (reference sequence). V lost 3 bases to trimming and J lost 4 bases, with 7 bases between them. The CDR3 region has the DNA TGTGCCAGCAGCTTGGTTACAGGAAACACCATATATTTT. Translation gives CASSLVTGNTIYF.

The chain is built from TRBV11-3 and TRBJ2-2; D unclear. The ends were cut back, 5 bases at V and 1 base at J, with 17 bases in the middle. Germline CDR1 reads SGHNT; CDR2 reads YENEEA. The CDR3 spans 17 residues. The CDR3 bases are TGTGCCAGCAGCCCCCCCCTGTATTCGGGGAACACCGGGGAGCTGTTTTTT. Protein sequence: CASSPPLYSGNTGELFF. Full variable domain (missing parts from reference TRBV11-3 and TRBJ2-2): EAGVVQSPRYKIIEKKQPVAFWCNPISGHNTLYWYLQNLGQGPELLIRYENEEAVDDSQLPKDRFSAERLKGVDSTLKIQPAELGDSAVYLCASSPPLYSGNTGELFFGEGSRLTVL.

V usage is TRBV24-1 and J usage is TRBJ2-5; possibly TRBD2 for D (6 bases). The CDR3 loop spans 16 amino acids. Germline V gene sequence: CDR1 KGHDR, CDR2 SFDVKD. The ends were cut back, 4 bases at V and 3 bases at J, with 17 bases in the middle. The CDR3 nucleotides are TGTGCCACCAGTGACCCATCGGACGGGAGAGAAGAGACCCAGTACTTC. This encodes CATSDPSDGREETQYF.

This chain joins TRBV2 and TRBJ1-5; D is possibly TRBD1 (5 bases). CDR3 length equals 14 residues. Deletions cut 6 bases from V and 3 bases from J, with 12 bases between. CDR1 and CDR2 (germline): SNHLY, FYNNEI. CDR3 sequence (DNA): TGTGCCAGCAGGCCCCCGGGACTCAATCAGCCCCAGCATTTT. Protein product: CASRPPGLNQPQHF. Filled out from reference TRBV2 and TRBJ1-5, the complete variable domain reads EPEVTQTPSHQVTQMGQEVILRCVPISNHLYFYWYRQILGQKVEFLVSFYNNEISEKSEIFDDQFSVERPDGSNFTLKIRSTKLEDSAMYFCASRPPGLNQPQHFGDGTRLSIL.

V usage is TRBV5-6 and J usage is TRBJ1-6; D is perhaps TRBD1 (5 bases). V was pared by 4 bases and J by 7 bases, with 15 bases between. This CDR3 is built from 15 residues. The germline gives CDR1 SGHDT, CDR2 YYEEEE. The CDR3 DNA reads as TGTGCCAGCAGCCCTACGGCGGGGCGAAATTCACCCCTCCACTTT. This codes for CASSPTAGRNSPLHF.

The chain links TRBV18 to TRBJ1-1; unclear D gene. Germline CDR1 KGHSH, CDR2 LQKENI. Trimming removed 4 bases at V and 3 bases at J, with 9 bases between. The length of the CDR3 is 13 residues. CDR3 residues: CASSLDGDTEAFF. CDR3 nucleotides: TGTGCCAGCTCACTCGACGGGGACACTGAAGCTTTCTTT.

The V gene is TRBV27, the J gene TRBJ1-6; D not resolved. The V end lost 4 bases, the J end lost 2 bases, and 9 bases lay between the germline ends. Germline assignment: CDR1 MNHEY and CDR2 SMNVEV (reference sequence). This CDR3 is built from 15 residues. The CDR3, as DNA: TGTGCCAGCAGTTCCGGGGTAACCTATAATTCACCCCTCCACTTT. It encodes CASSSGVTYNSPLHF.

The gene calls are TRBV27 and TRBJ1-2; 11 nucleotides line up with TRBD1. Germline V gene data show CDR1 as MNHEY and CDR2 as SMNVEV (reference sequence). There are 15 residues in the CDR3. The V gene end was trimmed by 4 bases and the J gene end by 8 bases; junction bases not matched to a gene: 9. The CDR3 DNA is TGTGCCAGCAGTTCGCCGGGACAGGGGGATAGAGGCTACACCTTC. It codes for CASSSPGQGDRGYTF.

The chain employs TRBV4-1 and TRBJ1-4; D gene uncertain. This CDR3 has 15 amino acids. Germline CDR1 MGHRA, CDR2 YSYEKL. Trimming cost V 4 bases and J 0 bases, with 9 bases left between them. The CDR3 DNA reads as TGCGCCAGCAGCCCATTCATGTCAACTAATGAAAAACTGTTTTTT. Amino acids: CASSPFMSTNEKLFF.

The chain is built from TRBV9 and TRBJ2-4, with a possible D match to TRBD1 (5 bases). The CDR3 totals 15 residues. V was cut by 1 base and J by 5 bases, with 13 bases left in between. CDR1 SGDLS and CDR2 YYNGEE come from the germline V gene. The CDR3 DNA sequence: TGTGCCAGCAGCGTATGCAGGGTGGGTGAAAACATTCAGTACTTC. It is translated as CASSVCRVGENIQYF.

This clone has only a few counts. The CDR3 here is CASSQESPGGYGYTF. CDR3 sequence (DNA): TGCGCCAGCAGCCAAGAATCCCCAGGGGGCTATGGCTACACCTTC. This chain joins TRBV4-3 and TRBJ1-2; 7 nucleotides align to TRBD1. The trim removed 0 bases at V and 4 bases at J, leaving 5 bases unmatched. There are 15 residues in the CDR3. The germline CDR1 and CDR2 sequences are LGHNA and YSLEER.

The table lists this clone with a few counts. The rearrangement joins TRBV2 to TRBJ2-7; maybe TRBD1 (6 bases). Trimming shortened V by 1 base and J by 3 bases, and 7 bases separated the two germline ends. Germline CDR1 and CDR2: SNHLY and FYNNEI. The CDR3 length is 13 residues. CDR3 nucleotide sequence: TGTGCCAGCAGTGAAGACAGGGACTACGAGCAGTACGTC. This sequence encodes CASSEDRDYEQYV.

J is TRBJ2-2 and V is TRBV5-1; TRBD2 matches 9 bases. V lost 0 bases, J lost 1 base, and 4 bases stayed unmatched. The CDR3 sequence is 17 residues long. Germline V lookup: CDR1 SGHRS, CDR2 YFSETQ. The CDR3 loop reads CASSLVPSGVNTGELFF. In DNA, the CDR3 is TGCGCCAGCAGCTTGGTTCCTAGCGGGGTGAACACCGGGGAGCTGTTTTTT.

Written as DNA, the CDR3 is TGTGCCAGCAGTGGGGGCCGGGAACGAGCTAACACCGGGGAGCTGTTTTTT. Translating it yields CASSGGRERANTGELFF. The chain has TRBV5-4 and TRBJ2-2, with a possible D match to TRBD1 (6 bases). CDR1 SGHNT and CDR2 YYREEE come from the germline V gene (reference sequence). The CDR3 loop spans 17 amino acids. V lost 5 bases, J lost 2 bases, and 19 bases lay in between.